A selection of T cell receptor beta chains follows, all from one sample in a study of PD-1 and CTLA-4 blockade in melanoma. Repertoires were generated with immunoSEQ multiplex PCR, while TCRdb's copy carries only in-frame clones and drops some. This table has roughly 30,000 clones, more than 85% appearing once. Specimen: CD8+ T cells from peripheral blood, collected from a patient given anti-PD-1 treatment. Receptor source: a human donor with melanoma. Both conserved end residues are part of each CDR3. The order of the fields is V gene, D gene, J gene, clone size, CDR3 protein, CDR3 DNA. A D gene is named only where the DNA matches it firmly. Size is omitted from some rows. Given values are once, few, many or a class for expanded clones.

TRBV29-1,TRBD1,TRBJ2-7,-,CSVEGGTGPETYEQYF,TGCAGCGTTGAGGGGGGGACAGGGCCGGAAACCTACGAGCAGTACTTC
TRBV7-9,TRBD1,TRBJ1-1,few,CASSPRDSHLNTEAFF,TGTGCCAGCAGCCCCAGGGACAGCCACCTGAACACTGAAGCTTTCTTT
TRBV7-9,-,TRBJ1-5,once,CASSRSEQPQHF,TGTGCCAGCAGCCGTAGCGAGCAGCCCCAGCATTTT
TRBV6-5,-,TRBJ2-7,-,CASMGTYEQYF,TGTGCCAGCATGGGAACCTACGAGCAGTACTTC
TRBV27,-,TRBJ1-6,once,CASSSNPSSYNSPLHF,TGTGCCAGCAGTTCCAACCCAAGCTCCTATAATTCACCCCTCCACTTT
TRBV5-4,-,TRBJ2-1,-,CASKLSGLLYNEQFF,TGTGCCAGTAAGCTGTCGGGACTCCTTTACAATGAGCAGTTCTTC
TRBV27,-,TRBJ2-1,-,CASSLQQFPGTALYNEQFF,TGTGCCAGCAGTCTCCAGCAGTTCCCCGGGACGGCGCTCTACAATGAGCAGTTCTTC
TRBV6-5,-,TRBJ2-2,-,CASSYSRGNGGELFF,TGTGCCAGCAGTTACTCTAGGGGTAACGGCGGGGAGCTGTTTTTT
TRBV2,-,TRBJ2-3,-,CASSPEGYTDTQYF,TGTGCCAGCAGTCCGGAGGGGTACACAGATACGCAGTATTTT
TRBV4-1,-,TRBJ1-2,-,CASSQVKEEGYTF,TGCGCCAGCAGCCAAGTAAAGGAAGAGGGCTACACCTTC
TRBV2,TRBD1,TRBJ2-1,once,CASSTGTGPNNEQFF,TGTGCCAGCAGTACCGGGACAGGGCCTAACAATGAGCAGTTCTTC
TRBV9,-,TRBJ2-1,once,CASSVDELREQFF,TGTGCCAGCAGCGTAGATGAACTCCGGGAGCAGTTCTTC
TRBV24-1,-,TRBJ2-1,-,CATSDSKEGNNEQFF,TGTGCCACCAGTGATTCAAAGGAGGGCAACAATGAGCAGTTCTTC
TRBV5-1,TRBD1,TRBJ1-4,-,CASSLWTGANEKLFF,TGCGCCAGCAGCTTGTGGACAGGGGCGAATGAAAAACTGTTTTTT
TRBV27,-,TRBJ1-1,-,CASSLGAEAFF,TGTGCCAGCAGTTTGGGGGCTGAAGCTTTCTTT
TRBV29-1,TRBD2,TRBJ2-1,-,CSVEPGGSGAYNEQFF,TGCAGCGTTGAACCGGGGGGGAGTGGCGCCTACAATGAGCAGTTCTTC
TRBV7-9,TRBD1,TRBJ2-5,-,CASSSVGDRGGETQYF,TGTGCCAGCAGCTCCGTAGGGGACAGGGGCGGGGAGACCCAGTACTTC
TRBV7-9,-,TRBJ2-7,-,CASSIGTDSYEQYF,TGTGCCAGCAGCATAGGGACTGACTCCTACGAGCAGTACTTC
TRBV28,-,TRBJ1-5,-,CASSPSGRLNQPQHF,TGTGCCAGCAGCCCCAGTGGGCGGCTCAATCAGCCCCAGCATTTT
TRBV7-6,TRBD1,TRBJ2-3,-,CASSLAGGGDTQYF,TGTGCCAGCAGCTTAGCAGGGGGCGGAGATACGCAGTATTTT
TRBV5-5,-,TRBJ2-1,once,CASSLLPGQEQFF,TGTGCCAGCAGCCTATTACCGGGACAAGAGCAGTTCTTC
TRBV11-2,-,TRBJ2-7,-,CASSLGPGSYEQYF,TGTGCCAGCAGCTTAGGACCGGGATCCTACGAGCAGTACTTC
TRBV13,-,TRBJ2-2,-,CASSLNTGELFF,TGTGCCAGCAGCTTAAACACCGGGGAGCTGTTTTTT
TRBV27,-,TRBJ2-7,once,CASSLTRTYEQYF,TGTGCCAGCAGTCTGACTAGAACCTACGAGCAGTACTTC
TRBV23-1,TRBD1,TRBJ2-3,-,CASSPQVTGPNTQYF,TGCGCCAGCAGTCCTCAAGTGACAGGGCCTAATACGCAGTATTTT
TRBV28,-,TRBJ2-2,-,CASSLDREVDTGELFF,TGTGCCAGCAGTTTAGACAGGGAGGTGGACACCGGGGAGCTGTTTTTT
TRBV2,-,TRBJ2-7,-,CASSDQGLYEQYF,TGTGCCAGCAGTGACCAGGGACTCTACGAGCAGTACTTC
TRBV15,-,TRBJ1-6,-,CATSVGTENSPLHF,TGTGCCACCAGCGTCGGGACGGAGAATTCACCCCTCCACTTT
TRBV14,TRBD1,TRBJ1-3,-,CASSGTVGNTIYF,TGTGCCAGCAGCGGGACAGTGGGAAACACCATATATTTT
TRBV2,-,TRBJ2-2,-,CASSESRNTGELFF,TGTGCCAGCAGTGAATCAAGGAACACCGGGGAGCTGTTTTTT
TRBV7-6,-,TRBJ2-7,-,CASSLESDPTYEQYF,TGTGCCAGCAGCTTAGAATCGGACCCAACCTACGAGCAGTACTTC
TRBV30,-,TRBJ2-1,-,CAWSGASSYNEQFF,TGTGCCTGGAGTGGGGCGAGCTCCTACAATGAGCAGTTCTTC
TRBV6-1,-,TRBJ1-4,-,CASSLRGTNEKLFF,TGTGCCAGCAGCCTCAGGGGAACTAATGAAAAACTGTTTTTT
TRBV6-5,-,TRBJ2-5,-,CASSPGTTIQETQYF,TGTGCCAGCAGCCCAGGGACCACCATCCAAGAGACCCAGTACTTC
TRBV2,-,TRBJ2-1,-,CASSPRGAAPHNEQFF,TGTGCCAGCAGTCCACGAGGGGCCGCTCCTCACAATGAGCAGTTCTTC
TRBV29-1,-,TRBJ1-1,-,CSASIQDEAFF,TGCAGCGCCTCCATTCAGGATGAAGCTTTCTTT
TRBV28,-,TRBJ1-6,-,CASSLPDSPLHF,TGTGCCAGCAGTTTACCCGATTCACCCCTCCACTTT
TRBV6-5,-,TRBJ2-2,once,CASSRGGKNTGELFF,TGTGCCAGCTCTCGGGGAGGAAAGAACACCGGGGAGCTGTTTTTT
TRBV28,TRBD2,TRBJ2-7,-,CASSFSRAGDEQYF,TGTGCCAGCAGTTTCAGCCGAGCGGGGGACGAGCAGTACTTC
TRBV19,-,TRBJ2-7,-,CASSILGGSSYEQYF,TGTGCCAGTAGTATATTGGGGGGAAGCTCCTACGAGCAGTACTTC
TRBV11-2,TRBD1,TRBJ1-2,-,CASSWGQVPYGYTF,TGTGCCAGCAGCTGGGGACAGGTGCCCTATGGCTACACCTTC
TRBV14,TRBD1,TRBJ2-7,-,CASSQWDRGETVYEQYF,TGTGCCAGCAGCCAATGGGACAGGGGAGAAACTGTCTACGAGCAGTACTTC
TRBV7-9,TRBD1,TRBJ1-2,-,CASSSTGEEGYGYTF,TGTGCCAGCAGCTCGACAGGGGAAGAGGGCTATGGCTACACCTTC
TRBV9,TRBD2,TRBJ2-1,once,CASSGGLAGRYNEQFF,TGTGCCAGCAGCGGCGGACTAGCGGGGCGCTACAATGAGCAGTTCTTC
TRBV24-1,TRBD1,TRBJ2-3,-,CATSDPGGSADTQYF,TGTGCCACCAGTGATCCAGGGGGTAGTGCAGATACGCAGTATTTT
TRBV4-2,-,TRBJ1-5,-,CASSQDPGLGGTQHF,TGTGCCAGCAGCCAAGATCCAGGGCTCGGGGGGACCCAGCATTTT
TRBV5-8,TRBD2,TRBJ2-2,-,CASSLELADPINTGELFF,TGTGCCAGCAGCTTGGAACTAGCGGACCCAATCAACACCGGGGAGCTGTTTTTT
TRBV4-1,-,TRBJ2-1,-,CASSQVAASYNEQFF,TGCGCCAGCAGCCAAGTGGCGGCATCCTACAATGAGCAGTTCTTC
TRBV2,-,TRBJ1-4,once,CASSELMANEKLFF,TGTGCCAGCAGTGAATTGATGGCTAATGAAAAACTGTTTTTT
TRBV15,-,TRBJ1-4,-,CATSMGATNEKLFF,TGTGCCACCAGCATGGGGGCAACTAATGAAAAACTGTTTTTT
TRBV13,TRBD1,TRBJ2-3,-,CASSLGPGQDLSSTQYF,TGTGCCAGCAGCTTGGGACCGGGACAGGATTTGAGCTCTACGCAGTATTTT
TRBV6-5,-,TRBJ1-1,-,CASSYRGIDTEAFF,TGTGCCAGCAGTTACAGGGGTATTGACACTGAAGCTTTCTTT
TRBV21-1,-,TRBJ2-7,-,CASSKVGNRTSYEQYF,TGTGCCAGCAGCAAAGTTGGGAACAGGACTTCCTACGAGCAGTACTTC
TRBV11-2,-,TRBJ2-1,-,CASSWTQSSYNEQFF,TGTGCCAGCAGTTGGACCCAGAGCTCCTACAATGAGCAGTTCTTC
TRBV7-9,-,TRBJ2-7,-,CASSLVSHEQYF,TGTGCCAGCAGCTTAGTTAGTCACGAGCAGTACTTC